This T cell receptor (beta chain) stems from a study of tumor-infiltrating lymphocytes in primary liver carcinoma. Co-extracted RNA and DNA came from roughly 21-30 mg of unsorted bulk tissue. Germline CDR1 MNHNY, CDR2 SVGAGI (reference sequence). CDR3 length equals 14 residues. Regarding this clonotype: Relative to the germline gene, one junction end is altered; a read error may explain this.

A constant-region primer primed TCR beta cDNA synthesis from roughly 500 ng of total RNA. ARM-PCR, slightly modified, supplied the TCR beta libraries through three nested multiplex PCR rounds. With TRBV1-TRBV30 forward primers and a C-beta reverse primer, the first two PCR rounds were run for 9 to 10 cycles each. TCRdb passed the multiplex PCR reads through MiXCR, listing each CDR3 protein once. The data hold 75,000 to 80,000 distinct CDR3 sequences, with approximately 69% observed a single time. The sequence was collected from a middle-aged man with primary liver carcinoma and hepatitis B virus infection. The sample comprised tumor-adjacent normal liver tissue. This chain joins TRBV6-6 and TRBJ2-5, with 8 bases that match TRBD1. CDR3 in amino acids: CASRETGGIKTQYF. CDR3 sequence (DNA): TGTGCCAGCAGGGAAACAGGGGGAATAAAGACCCAATACTTC.